A selection of T cell receptor beta chains follows, all from one sample in a study of cytomegalovirus exposure and HLA in healthy donors. Using immunoSEQ multiplex PCR, the repertoire was profiled, and TCRdb retains in-frame clones only, with some absent. In the table there are 50,000 to 70,000 clones, over 65% of which are singletons. Sample: PBMCs. These receptor sequences come from a man aged 40-50 years in good health and CMV-seropositive. Both conserved end residues are trimmed from each CDR3. The order of the fields is CDR3 length, V gene, clone size, J gene, CDR3 protein. Clone sizes are given selectively: once, few, many, or a class where the clone is expanded.

>13|TRBV6-5|-|TRBJ1-5
ASSYSGGSNQPQH
>14|TRBV14|-|TRBJ1-1
ASSYPWKGAGTEAF
>13|TRBV7-2|-|TRBJ2-5
ASSSYGEVGETQY
>12|TRBV11-2|-|TRBJ2-5
ASSHRDYRETQY
>10|TRBV6-6|-|TRBJ2-5
ASGLRSETQY
>13|TRBV11-2|-|TRBJ2-1
ASSLVGQTYNEQF
>11|TRBV30|-|TRBJ2-1
AWSVRQDNEQF
>10|TRBV29-1|-|TRBJ2-5
SVEVLRETQY
>11|TRBV5-1|-|TRBJ2-7
ASSLLASGRQY
>14|TRBV4-1|few|TRBJ2-1
ASSPGLAGGLGEQF
>13|TRBV30|-|TRBJ2-2
AVDGSGLATGELF
>11|TRBV18|-|TRBJ2-5
ASSPRERETQY
>15|TRBV5-1|-|TRBJ2-2
ASSLTTSGGNTGELF
>12|TRBV2|once|TRBJ2-7
ASRRTGSRDEQY
>12|TRBV4-2|-|TRBJ2-7
ASSQRTGTYEQY
>12|TRBV14|few|TRBJ1-4
ASSRRGGNEKLF
>15|TRBV5-4|few|TRBJ2-1
ASSFGGGTGIGNEQF
>16|TRBV7-2|-|TRBJ1-5
ASSLAGQGTYSNQPQH
>15|TRBV2|-|TRBJ1-5
ASSTNAGSRGNQPQH
>13|TRBV7-9|few|TRBJ2-7
ASSSPDSYTYEQY
>12|TRBV6-5|-|TRBJ2-7
ASTNGGTPHEQY
>14|TRBV2|-|TRBJ1-5
ASSDVGRVGNQPQH
>9|TRBV6-1|few|TRBJ2-1
ASTLGLYWV
>13|TRBV15|few|TRBJ2-5
ATSRDRHSQETQY
>13|TRBV18|-|TRBJ1-4
ASSREGAEGEKLF
>13|TRBV21-1|-|TRBJ1-2
ASSKGSGDDDGYT
>13|TRBV7-9|once|TRBJ1-4
ASRRGARENEKLF
>14|TRBV5-6|once|TRBJ1-1
ASSPTTYTQGTEAF
>12|TRBV7-2|-|TRBJ2-7
ASSPGQAAYEQY
>12|TRBV6-5|few|TRBJ2-2
ASKASATTGELF
>14|TRBV4-2|-|TRBJ2-1
ASSQKTGPLGNEQF
>13|TRBV9|once|TRBJ1-4
ASSTRQGLDEKLF
>13|TRBV19|-|TRBJ2-1
ASADRTRSYNEQF
>11|TRBV4-2|-|TRBJ2-7
ASRPTGVDEQY
>10|TRBV2|few|TRBJ1-2
ASTRQNYGYT
>13|TRBV6-4|-|TRBJ2-2
ASSDRAGGTGELF
>12|TRBV5-1|-|TRBJ2-7
ASSLSDNSYEQY
>16|TRBV7-6|-|TRBJ2-6
ASSLARPAVAGANVLT
>12|TRBV9|-|TRBJ2-3
ASSVEAVTDTQY
>11|TRBV7-9|few|TRBJ1-2
ASSLQGANGYT
>16|TRBV7-9|-|TRBJ1-6
ASSSPPGVEPHNSPLH
>11|TRBV10-2|-|TRBJ1-5
VSGDYSNQPQH
>12|TRBV30|-|TRBJ1-4
AWGRGGGEEKLF
>9|TRBV5-4|-|TRBJ1-2
ASSPGQGYT
>8|TRBV29-1|-|TRBJ2-7
SVRVVEQY
>11|TRBV5-6|-|TRBJ2-1
ASSFSVYNEQF
>16|TRBV4-1|once|TRBJ2-3
ASSQEFGASGRTDTQY